Each of the 32 T cell receptor beta chains below was sequenced from the same sample in a study of blood T cell repertoires in COVID-19. Libraries were prepared by immunoSEQ multiplex PCR; TCRdb keeps only in-frame clonotypes and omits some of them. The data show roughly 250,000 clones, 65% to 80% seen once. Sequenced material: peripheral blood. Every receptor here comes from a woman aged 40-49 years with active or convalescent COVID-19.

The CDR3 DNA reads as TGTGCCAGCAGCCCCGTAACCTTCGGAGAGACCCAGTACTTC. This gives the protein CASSPVTFGETQYF. The chain uses TRBV14 and TRBJ2-5; no clear D gene. The CDR3 runs to 14 residues. Deletions cut 4 bases from V and 4 bases from J, with 13 bases between. Germline-derived CDR1 and CDR2 are SGHDN and FVKESK.

The chain is built from TRBV9 and TRBJ2-1, with D perhaps TRBD2 (7 bases). The germline V gene encodes CDR1 SGDLS and CDR2 YYNGEE. The CDR3 runs 13 residues. Trimming took 5 bases from V and 9 from J, leaving 15 bases between them. The CDR3: CASSTAGASEQFF. For the CDR3, the DNA is TGTGCCAGCAGTACGGCGGGGGCCAGTGAGCAGTTCTTC.

This clone turned up a few times. The rearrangement links TRBV27 to TRBJ2-5; 7 nucleotides match TRBD2. The germline V gene encodes CDR1 MNHEY and CDR2 SMNVEV (reference sequence). The trim removed 9 bases at V and 4 bases at J, leaving 17 bases unmatched. There are 16 residues in the CDR3. This chain's CDR3 is CARGGKGREGGETQYF. The CDR3, as DNA: TGTGCCAGGGGGGGGAAAGGCCGAGAGGGAGGAGAGACCCAGTACTTC.

V gene TRBV7-8 combines with J gene TRBJ1-5; TRBD1 aligns across 8 bases. This CDR3 comprises 16 residues. V was pared by 5 bases and J by 9 bases, with 15 bases of the junction left unmatched. Germline V lookup: CDR1 SGHVS, CDR2 FQNEAQ. The CDR3 spells CASSAETGERDPPQHF. The CDR3 bases are TGTGCCAGCAGCGCTGAGACAGGGGAGAGAGATCCGCCCCAGCATTTT.

This chain connects TRBV24-1 to TRBJ2-7, with 7 bases matching TRBD1. The length of the CDR3 is 15 residues. In germline, CDR1 is KGHDR, CDR2 SFDVKD. V lost 3 bases to trimming and J lost 4 bases; unmatched junction nucleotides: 8. The DNA for the CDR3 is TGTGCCACCAGTGATCCCTCACAGGGGACATACGAGCAGTACTTC. This translates into CATSDPSQGTYEQYF.

The J gene is TRBJ1-1, the V gene TRBV3-1 (or the pseudogene TRBV3-2), with D tentatively TRBD1 (6 bases). Germline lookup yields CDR1 LGHDT and CDR2 YNNKEL (reference sequence). Between the trimmed V and J ends, which lost 4 bases and 6 bases, there was a span of 18 bases. There are 15 residues in the CDR3. The DNA for the CDR3 is TGTGCCAGCAGCCCCCGTCGGGCGGGGGGCCCTGAAGCTTTCTTT. Residues: CASSPRRAGGPEAFF.

The rearrangement links TRBV28 to TRBJ1-1; D is uncertain. The CDR3 spans 14 residues. V was clipped by 5 bases and J by 1 base, with 11 bases between them. Germline V gives CDR1 MDHEN, CDR2 SYDVKM. This CDR3 reads CASSKLTGNTEAFF. The CDR3 DNA reads TGTGCCAGCAGTAAACTGACGGGGAACACTGAAGCTTTCTTT.

This clone is a singleton in its sample. This sequence joins TRBV2 and TRBJ2-1; 11 positions match TRBD2. The J segment lost 10 bases and the V segment lost 6 bases, leaving 8 bases of the junction unmatched. CDR3 length: 14 residues. Germline V gene lookup returns CDR1 SNHLY and CDR2 FYNNEI. The CDR3 spells CASSPGLAVTEQFF. The CDR3 bases are TGTGCCAGCAGCCCGGGACTAGCGGTGACAGAGCAGTTCTTC.

The rearrangement links TRBV4-1 to TRBJ1-6; 7 bases are shared with TRBD1. V lost 4 bases to trimming and J lost 7 bases; unmatched junction nucleotides: 13. The CDR3 is made up of 17 amino acids. In germline, CDR1 is MGHRA, CDR2 YSYEKL. CDR3 amino acids: CASSRDVGQAQNSPLHF. As DNA, the CDR3 is TGCGCCAGCAGCCGTGATGTAGGACAGGCTCAGAATTCACCCCTCCACTTT.

The chain recombines TRBV11-2 with TRBJ1-5; D unclear. Germline loops: CDR1 SGHAT, CDR2 FQNNGV. CDR3 length: 13 amino acids. V was cut by 0 bases and J by 9 bases, with 9 bases left in between. The CDR3 protein is CASSLDAQRPQHF. The CDR3 DNA reads as TGTGCCAGCAGCTTAGATGCACAAAGGCCCCAGCATTTT.

This rearrangement joins TRBV19 to TRBJ2-7; D gene ambiguous. The germline gives CDR1 LNHDA, CDR2 SQIVND (reference sequence). This CDR3 spans 14 amino acids. Trimming cost V 1 base and J 6 bases, with 13 bases left between them. In DNA, the CDR3 is TGTGCCAGTAGTATAGGCGGAAGAACGGGCGAGCAGTACTTC. It is translated as CASSIGGRTGEQYF.

The chain links TRBV5-6 to TRBJ1-5; D not resolved. Germline loops: CDR1 SGHDT, CDR2 YYEEEE. V lost 1 base to trimming and J lost 0 bases, with 11 bases between them. The CDR3 is 16 amino acids. The CDR3, as DNA: TGTGCCAGCAGCTTGAGGCGGTGGCCTAGCAATCAGCCCCAGCATTTT. Residues: CASSLRRWPSNQPQHF.

The rearrangement uses TRBV2 and TRBJ2-7; TRBD2 matches at 7 bases. The CDR3 has 18 amino acids. Looked up from germline, CDR1 is SNHLY and CDR2 is FYNNEI. V was clipped by 3 bases and J by 0 bases; unmatched bases: 14. CDR3 in DNA: TGTGCCAGCAGTGACCCTGACGTATTTAGCGGGTTCTCCTACGAGCAGTACTTC. Its protein product is CASSDPDVFSGFSYEQYF.

This chain connects TRBV7-3 to TRBJ2-1; 9 positions match TRBD2. Germline trimming cut 1 base from V and 7 bases from J; bases unmatched to any gene: 17. The length of the CDR3 is 19 residues. The germline V gene encodes CDR1 SGHTA and CDR2 FQGTGA. The CDR3 loop is CASSLSHRVVSGGTNEQFF. The CDR3 DNA follows: TGTGCCAGCAGCTTAAGTCATCGGGTCGTCAGCGGGGGGACTAATGAGCAGTTCTTC.

CDR3 coding DNA: TGTGCCAGCAGGGTGACTAGCGGCACAGATACGCAGTATTTT. Amino acids: CASRVTSGTDTQYF. V gene TRBV2 combines with J gene TRBJ2-3; 8 bases align to TRBD2. Germline V gene sequence: CDR1 SNHLY, CDR2 FYNNEI. The CDR3 runs to 14 residues. J was trimmed by 1 base and V by 6 bases; bases with no gene match: 3. The full variable domain, rest sourced from reference TRBV2 and TRBJ2-3, is EPEVTQTPSHQVTQMGQEVILRCVPISNHLYFYWYRQILGQKVEFLVSFYNNEISEKSEIFDDQFSVERPDGSNFTLKIRSTKLEDSAMYFCASRVTSGTDTQYFGPGTRLTVL.

This clone was seen a few times. J is TRBJ2-1 and V is TRBV3-1 (or the pseudogene TRBV3-2), with a possible D match to TRBD2 (5 bases). In germline, CDR1 is LGHDT, CDR2 YNNKEL (reference sequence). V was shortened by 1 base and J by 8 bases, with 15 bases between the two germline ends. The CDR3 is made up of 15 amino acids. The CDR3 DNA is TGTGCCAGCAGCCAAGTGGTTTTCCCCGGGGATGAGCAGTTCTTC. Translated: CASSQVVFPGDEQFF.

In this sample, this clone turned up once. The chain recombines TRBV4-2 with TRBJ2-5; D is unclear. The CDR3 spans 13 residues. V lost 6 bases and J lost 4, with 12 bases in between. CDR1 and CDR2 from the germline V gene are LGHNA and YNFKEQ. CDR3 residues: CASSFKHLETQYF. CDR3 bases: TGTGCCAGCAGTTTCAAGCACCTAGAGACCCAGTACTTC.

The rearrangement links TRBV15 to TRBJ2-5, with 12 bases identical to TRBD2. Germline values: CDR1 LNHNV, CDR2 YYDKDF (reference sequence). This CDR3 contains 18 residues. V gave up 7 bases and J gave up 2 bases; unmatched junction bases: 14. The CDR3 DNA sequence: TGTGCCACCATGAACTCTTGGACTAGCGGGGAATCTCAAGAGACCCAGTACTTC. This codes for CATMNSWTSGESQETQYF.

J is TRBJ1-4 and V is TRBV2; D uncertain. This CDR3 contains 15 residues. The V and J ends lost 4 bases and 8 bases respectively, with 17 bases between them. The germline gives CDR1 SNHLY, CDR2 FYNNEI. This CDR3 reads CASSVKSVWEEKLFF. The DNA of the CDR3 is TGTGCCAGCAGTGTGAAGTCTGTGTGGGAGGAAAAACTGTTTTTT.

Only a few counts were recorded for this clone. The chain links TRBV11-2 to TRBJ2-5; 9 nucleotides match TRBD2. The CDR3 covers 16 residues. Germline lookup yields CDR1 SGHAT and CDR2 FQNNGV. Losses at the gene ends were 3 bases for V and 6 bases for J; bases not matched to a gene: 11. CDR3 bases: TGTGCCAGCAGCTTCACTCGCGGGGGGGGGCAGCAGACCCAGTACTTC. Amino acid sequence: CASSFTRGGGQQTQYF.

The V and J genes are TRBV7-2 and TRBJ1-4; D uncertain. Germline lookup yields CDR1 SGHTA and CDR2 FQGNSA. The germline V and J ends were trimmed by 5 bases and 6 bases, with 10 bases remaining between them. CDR3 size: 13 residues. CDR3 loop: CASSLDTYEKLFF. CDR3 nucleotide sequence: TGTGCCAGCAGCCTCGACACCTATGAAAAACTGTTTTTT.

The J gene is TRBJ2-5, the V gene TRBV12-3 or TRBV12-4, with 8 nucleotides matching TRBD2. The CDR3 runs to 13 residues. V lost 8 bases to trimming and J lost 5 bases; unmatched junction nucleotides: 7. Here the CDR3 DNA reads TGTGCCAGCGAGCGGTCGGGGGGGGAGACCCAGTACTTC. It yields the protein CASERSGGETQYF.

The chain uses TRBV13 and TRBJ1-3; no clear D. Germline V gene lookup returns CDR1 PRHDT and CDR2 FYEKMQ (reference sequence). The CDR3 totals 14 residues. Trimming removed 5 bases at V and 2 bases at J, with 10 bases between. The CDR3 nucleotides are TGTGCCAGCAGCGTCACAGAGACTGGAAACACCATATATTTT. This gives the protein CASSVTETGNTIYF.

J is TRBJ2-2 and V is TRBV2; a weak D match, TRBD1 (5 bases). CDR1 SNHLY and CDR2 FYNNEI come from the germline V gene. This CDR3 is 14 amino acids long. V was trimmed by 6 bases and J by 4 bases, leaving 12 bases between them. The CDR3 bases are TGTGCCAGCAGGGGCACAGGTCGCACCGGGGAGCTGTTTTTT. It encodes CASRGTGRTGELFF.

V gene TRBV5-8 combines with J gene TRBJ1-1, with D perhaps TRBD1 (6 bases). The germline CDR1 and CDR2 sequences are SGHTS and YDEGEE. The CDR3 runs to 14 residues. Trimming pared 2 bases from V and 4 bases from J, leaving 12 bases between. The chain's CDR3 is CASSFGQGFTEAFF. The CDR3 nucleotides are TGTGCCAGCAGCTTTGGGCAGGGGTTCACTGAAGCTTTCTTT.

This chain links TRBV27 with TRBJ1-1, with 8 bases lining up with TRBD1. After removal of 5 bases from V and 10 bases from J, the junction contained 9 bases not matched to a gene. The CDR3 is 13 amino acids. The germline V gene encodes CDR1 MNHEY and CDR2 SMNVEV (reference sequence). The CDR3 nucleotides are TGTGCCAGCAGTCCCACGGGGGACAGGAGAGCTTTCTTT. As protein: CASSPTGDRRAFF.

The chain couples TRBV2 to TRBJ1-2; TRBD1 matches at 8 bases. The germline CDR1 and CDR2 sequences are SNHLY and FYNNEI. The J segment lost 3 bases and the V segment lost 3 bases, leaving 0 bases of the junction unmatched. There are 13 residues in the CDR3. The CDR3 DNA is TGTGCCAGCAGTGAGGACAGGGACTATGGCTACACCTTC. Protein product: CASSEDRDYGYTF.

The chain is built from TRBV19 and TRBJ2-1; 10 positions agree with TRBD2. The CDR3 runs 15 residues. The V segment lost 7 bases and the J segment 1 base; nucleotides outside the gene matches: 4. Germline CDR1 LNHDA, CDR2 SQIVND (reference sequence). Written as DNA, the CDR3 is TGTGCCAGTAAGCCACTAGCGGGATCCTACAATGAGCAGTTCTTC. It is translated as CASKPLAGSYNEQFF.

This chain connects TRBV27 to TRBJ2-2; 8 positions match TRBD1. This CDR3 region has 15 residues. CDR1 and CDR2 from the germline V gene are MNHEY and SMNVEV (reference sequence). V lost 6 bases, J lost 4 bases, and 7 bases stayed unmatched. The CDR3 nucleotides read TGTGCCAGCAGCCCCCAGGACAGGGCCACCGGGGAGCTGTTTTTT. Translated: CASSPQDRATGELFF.

As concerns this clone: This may arise from a read error, as a much more abundant clone is one base away. The rearrangement uses TRBV27 and TRBJ1-4; 9 nucleotides agree with TRBD1. The CDR3 is 15 amino acids. Germline CDR1 MNHEY, CDR2 SMNVEV (reference sequence). V trimming: 4 bases; J trimming: 6 bases; junction bases outside the gene matches: 6. CDR3 in amino acids: CASSSTGTGHEKLFF. The CDR3 bases are TGTGCCAGCAGTTCAACCGGGACAGGGCATGAAAAACTGTTTTTT.

The CDR3 nucleotides read TGTGCCAGCTCGGCCGGGACAGGGGAAGATACGCAGTATTTT. Its translation: CASSAGTGEDTQYF. V is TRBV2 and J is TRBJ2-3; 10 nucleotides align to TRBD1. Germline lookup yields CDR1 SNHLY and CDR2 FYNNEI. The CDR3 is 14 amino acids. J was trimmed by 5 bases and V by 8 bases; bases with no gene match: 7.

The sample holds one count of this clone. The CDR3 region has the DNA TGTGCCAGCAGTCTACAGGGTGGGGGTGAGCAGTTCTTC. Translated: CASSLQGGGEQFF. The rearrangement links TRBV12-3 or TRBV12-4 to TRBJ2-1, with a tentative D call TRBD1 (6 bases). V gave up 5 bases and J gave up 9 bases, with 14 bases separating them. CDR3 length equals 13 residues.